The clone carrying this T cell receptor (beta chain) appeared many times. The data belong to a study of blood T cells in healthy people across ages. V shed 1 base and J 0 bases; nucleotides not matched to a gene: 3. Germline-derived CDR1 and CDR2 are SGHDN and FVKESK. The length of the CDR3 is 16 residues. A J-beta primer mix and a sample-barcoded 5' primer were used in a second PCR of roughly 6 to 12 cycles. TCRdb redid the calling of the 5' RACE reads with MiXCR, one entry per CDR3 protein. Of 540,000 or so distinct CDR3 sequences listed, less than 25% are singletons. The sample also formed part of further work on T cells of mothers and their children.

The sequenced material came from blood. The chain employs TRBV14 and TRBJ2-5, with 9 bases identical to TRBD2. The clonotype originates from a boy under 18 in good health. CDR3 coding DNA: TGTGCCAGCAGCCAAGGAGCGGGAGGATACCAAGAGACCCAGTACTTC. Its translation: CASSQGAGGYQETQYF.